These T cell receptor beta chains were read from a single sample in a study of T-cell memory formation after mild COVID-19. TCRdb redid the calling of the 5' RACE reads with MiXCR, one entry per CDR3 protein. The profile shows some 300,000 distinct CDR3 sequences, just under 20% of them singletons. Sequencing input: PBMCs or a T cell subset sorted from them (not recorded which). The receptors originated from a man between 18 and 29 years old who had mild COVID-19 (a few samples of this study predate the infection). Cell type and time point are not known. CDR3s include the opening cysteine and the closing phenylalanine or tryptophan. The D gene is left open where the match is weak. Clone size is shown for a subset of rows, as once, few, many or a class of expanded clone.

clone size: .
D gene: TRBD2
V gene: TRBV12-3/TRBV12-4
J gene: TRBJ2-3
CDR3 protein: CASSPLMSSGMPDTQYF
CDR3 DNA: TGTGCCAGCAGTCCTCTGATGTCTAGCGGGATGCCAGATACGCAGTATTTT

clone size: .
D gene: TRBD2
V gene: TRBV28
J gene: TRBJ2-3
CDR3 protein: CASSYSGGHTDTQYF
CDR3 DNA: TGTGCCAGCAGTTACAGCGGGGGGCACACAGATACGCAGTATTTT

clone size: .
D gene: TRBD1
V gene: TRBV10-1
J gene: TRBJ1-1
CDR3 protein: CASSESGTGGRAFF
CDR3 DNA: TGCGCCAGCAGTGAGTCCGGAACAGGGGGGAGAGCTTTCTTT

clone size: .
D gene: TRBD1
V gene: TRBV7-2
J gene: TRBJ2-7
CDR3 protein: CASSGQGPYEQYF
CDR3 DNA: TGTGCCAGCAGCGGACAGGGCCCCTACGAGCAGTACTTC

clone size: few
D gene: .
V gene: TRBV7-6
J gene: TRBJ2-2
CDR3 protein: CASSFGLTNTGELFF
CDR3 DNA: TGTGCCAGCAGCTTCGGACTGACTAACACCGGGGAGCTGTTTTTT

clone size: .
D gene: TRBD2
V gene: TRBV29-1
J gene: TRBJ2-1
CDR3 protein: CSVATSGGNEQFF
CDR3 DNA: TGCAGCGTCGCTACTAGCGGGGGTAATGAGCAGTTCTTC

clone size: .
D gene: TRBD1
V gene: TRBV18
J gene: TRBJ1-1
CDR3 protein: CASSSIDRGPVTEAFF
CDR3 DNA: TGTGCCAGCTCATCAATCGACAGGGGGCCGGTCACTGAAGCTTTCTTT

clone size: few
D gene: .
V gene: TRBV27
J gene: TRBJ1-6
CDR3 protein: CASSLITPTGSYNSPLHF
CDR3 DNA: TGTGCCAGCAGTCTTATAACACCGACAGGCTCCTATAATTCACCCCTCCACTTT

clone size: many
D gene: .
V gene: TRBV6-4
J gene: TRBJ2-2
CDR3 protein: CASKPGPNTGELFF
CDR3 DNA: TGTGCCAGCAAACCGGGACCAAACACCGGGGAGCTGTTTTTT

clone size: few
D gene: .
V gene: TRBV2
J gene: TRBJ1-2
CDR3 protein: CASSEWDLNDTF
CDR3 DNA: TGTGCCAGCAGTGAATGGGACCTTAACGACACCTTC

clone size: few
D gene: .
V gene: TRBV6-6
J gene: TRBJ1-5
CDR3 protein: CASSYPWPGQLNQPQHF
CDR3 DNA: TGTGCCAGCAGTTACCCCTGGCCGGGACAACTAAATCAGCCCCAGCATTTT

clone size: .
D gene: TRBD1
V gene: TRBV12-3/TRBV12-4
J gene: TRBJ1-1
CDR3 protein: CASSWGQKNTEAFF
CDR3 DNA: TGTGCCAGCAGTTGGGGACAGAAAAACACTGAAGCTTTCTTT

clone size: .
D gene: .
V gene: TRBV24-1
J gene: TRBJ2-5
CDR3 protein: CATSDFIAETQYF
CDR3 DNA: TGTGCCACCAGTGATTTCATCGCGGAGACCCAGTACTTC

clone size: .
D gene: .
V gene: TRBV9
J gene: TRBJ1-2
CDR3 protein: CASSVADRTRYGYTF
CDR3 DNA: TGTGCCAGCAGCGTAGCAGACAGGACCCGCTATGGCTACACCTTC

clone size: few
D gene: TRBD1
V gene: TRBV4-1
J gene: TRBJ1-5
CDR3 protein: CASSRTGGVSNQPQHF
CDR3 DNA: TGCGCCAGCAGCCGAACAGGGGGAGTAAGCAATCAGCCCCAGCATTTT

clone size: .
D gene: .
V gene: TRBV4-1
J gene: TRBJ1-3
CDR3 protein: CASSQVLGLGVDFDTIYF
CDR3 DNA: TGCGCCAGCAGCCAAGTTTTGGGACTCGGGGTCGATTTTGACACCATATATTTT

clone size: .
D gene: TRBD1
V gene: TRBV4-1
J gene: TRBJ2-3
CDR3 protein: CASSQSRTGSTDTQYF
CDR3 DNA: TGCGCCAGCAGCCAATCCCGGACAGGGAGCACAGATACGCAGTATTTT

clone size: .
D gene: .
V gene: TRBV11-2
J gene: TRBJ2-3
CDR3 protein: CASSPKARSTPDTQYF
CDR3 DNA: TGTGCCAGCAGCCCGAAGGCGCGATCCACGCCAGATACGCAGTATTTT

clone size: .
D gene: .
V gene: TRBV7-9
J gene: TRBJ2-5
CDR3 protein: CASSLAGGPSVETQYF
CDR3 DNA: TGTGCCAGCAGCTTAGCGGGGGGACCCTCCGTGGAGACCCAGTACTTC

clone size: .
D gene: .
V gene: TRBV11-2
J gene: TRBJ2-7
CDR3 protein: CASSPPRLGIGAYEQYF
CDR3 DNA: TGTGCCAGCAGCCCACCCCGCCTGGGTATCGGGGCCTACGAGCAGTACTTC

clone size: many
D gene: .
V gene: TRBV5-1
J gene: TRBJ2-7
CDR3 protein: CASSLGELEQYF
CDR3 DNA: TGCGCCAGCAGCTTGGGGGAGCTCGAGCAGTACTTC

clone size: few
D gene: .
V gene: TRBV3-1
J gene: TRBJ2-2
CDR3 protein: CASSRLAGGELFF
CDR3 DNA: TGTGCCAGCAGCCGGCTAGCTGGCGGGGAGCTGTTTTTT

clone size: .
D gene: .
V gene: TRBV7-9
J gene: TRBJ2-5
CDR3 protein: CDSSPQTQYF
CDR3 DNA: TGTGACAGCAGCCCACAGACCCAGTACTTC

clone size: few
D gene: .
V gene: TRBV7-9
J gene: TRBJ2-5
CDR3 protein: CASSFGSETQYF
CDR3 DNA: TGTGCCAGCAGCTTCGGGTCCGAGACCCAGTACTTC

clone size: .
D gene: .
V gene: TRBV29-1
J gene: TRBJ2-2
CDR3 protein: CSVEVGGVNTGELFF
CDR3 DNA: TGCAGCGTTGAAGTGGGGGGCGTGAACACCGGGGAGCTGTTTTTT

clone size: .
D gene: .
V gene: TRBV15
J gene: TRBJ2-3
CDR3 protein: CATSREPGTNTDTQYF
CDR3 DNA: TGTGCCACCAGCAGAGAGCCGGGCACAAACACAGATACGCAGTATTTT

clone size: .
D gene: .
V gene: TRBV7-9
J gene: TRBJ1-5
CDR3 protein: CASSSRVTNYSNQPQHF
CDR3 DNA: TGTGCCAGCAGCTCAAGGGTGACAAACTATAGCAATCAGCCCCAGCATTTT

clone size: few
D gene: .
V gene: TRBV5-6
J gene: TRBJ2-7
CDR3 protein: CASTGTRRPHEQYF
CDR3 DNA: TGTGCCAGCACGGGGACGAGGAGGCCCCACGAGCAGTACTTC

clone size: .
D gene: .
V gene: TRBV12-3/TRBV12-4
J gene: TRBJ2-7
CDR3 protein: CASSRGLYEQYF
CDR3 DNA: TGTGCCAGCAGTCGTGGCCTCTACGAGCAGTACTTC

clone size: few
D gene: .
V gene: TRBV4-3
J gene: TRBJ1-6
CDR3 protein: CASSQDIKVPPLHF
CDR3 DNA: TGCGCCAGCAGCCAAGATATTAAGGTGCCACCCCTCCACTTT

clone size: .
D gene: TRBD2
V gene: TRBV20-1
J gene: TRBJ2-5
CDR3 protein: CSAFRTSGYQETQYF
CDR3 DNA: TGCAGTGCTTTCCGGACTAGCGGCTACCAAGAGACCCAGTACTTC

clone size: few
D gene: .
V gene: TRBV9
J gene: TRBJ1-5
CDR3 protein: CASSVEGGNQPQHF
CDR3 DNA: TGTGCCAGCAGCGTAGAGGGCGGGAATCAGCCCCAGCATTTT

clone size: many
D gene: .
V gene: TRBV7-9
J gene: TRBJ2-6
CDR3 protein: CASSLSSGANVLTF
CDR3 DNA: TGTGCCAGCAGCTTGTCCTCTGGGGCCAACGTCCTGACTTTC

clone size: many
D gene: .
V gene: TRBV6-5
J gene: TRBJ1-1
CDR3 protein: CASSLPGTLAFF
CDR3 DNA: TGTGCCAGCAGCCTACCGGGAACTCTAGCTTTCTTT

clone size: few
D gene: .
V gene: TRBV7-8
J gene: TRBJ2-6
CDR3 protein: CASSLFAGTGANVLTF
CDR3 DNA: TGTGCCAGCAGCTTATTTGCGGGAACTGGGGCCAACGTCCTGACTTTC

clone size: .
D gene: .
V gene: TRBV6-5
J gene: TRBJ2-1
CDR3 protein: CASSYSIQRRYNEQFF
CDR3 DNA: TGTGCCAGCAGTTACTCGATACAGAGGAGGTACAATGAGCAGTTCTTC

clone size: few
D gene: TRBD1
V gene: TRBV9
J gene: TRBJ1-1
CDR3 protein: CASSPGQGGSEAFF
CDR3 DNA: TGTGCCAGCAGCCCGGGACAGGGAGGCTCTGAAGCTTTCTTT

clone size: few
D gene: .
V gene: TRBV20-1
J gene: TRBJ2-7
CDR3 protein: CRERSDTDYEQYF
CDR3 DNA: TGCAGGGAGAGGAGTGACACGGACTACGAGCAGTACTTC

clone size: .
D gene: TRBD2
V gene: TRBV6-2/TRBV6-3
J gene: TRBJ2-1
CDR3 protein: CASSSGLVNEQFF
CDR3 DNA: TGTGCCAGCAGTTCCGGACTAGTCAATGAGCAGTTCTTC

clone size: .
D gene: .
V gene: TRBV14
J gene: TRBJ1-3
CDR3 protein: CASRGEVVIGNTIYF
CDR3 DNA: TGTGCCAGCAGGGGAGAAGTCGTTATCGGAAACACCATATATTTT

clone size: few
D gene: .
V gene: TRBV5-1
J gene: TRBJ1-2
CDR3 protein: CASSLEKGYGYTF
CDR3 DNA: TGCGCCAGCAGCTTGGAGAAAGGCTATGGCTACACCTTC

clone size: .
D gene: .
V gene: TRBV6-5
J gene: TRBJ2-5
CDR3 protein: CASSYGGGLQETQYF
CDR3 DNA: TGTGCCAGCAGTTACGGAGGGGGGCTTCAAGAGACCCAGTACTTC

clone size: many
D gene: TRBD2
V gene: TRBV6-4
J gene: TRBJ2-1
CDR3 protein: CASSKSGGAMDEQFF
CDR3 DNA: TGTGCCAGCAGTAAAAGCGGGGGGGCAATGGATGAGCAGTTCTTC

clone size: .
D gene: .
V gene: TRBV5-1
J gene: TRBJ2-5
CDR3 protein: CASEVGQRGTQYF
CDR3 DNA: TGCGCCAGCGAGGTAGGGCAAAGAGGGACCCAGTACTTC

clone size: few
D gene: .
V gene: TRBV4-1
J gene: TRBJ1-1
CDR3 protein: CASSEGEMNTEAFF
CDR3 DNA: TGCGCCAGCAGCGAGGGAGAGATGAACACTGAAGCTTTCTTT

clone size: many
D gene: TRBD2
V gene: TRBV7-2
J gene: TRBJ2-5
CDR3 protein: CASSPGGVSGETQYF
CDR3 DNA: TGTGCCAGCAGCCCGGGGGGAGTATCGGGAGAGACCCAGTACTTC

clone size: few
D gene: TRBD2
V gene: TRBV28
J gene: TRBJ2-5
CDR3 protein: CASRRASGYQETQYF
CDR3 DNA: TGTGCCAGCAGGAGGGCTAGCGGGTACCAAGAGACCCAGTACTTC

clone size: few
D gene: .
V gene: TRBV6-5
J gene: TRBJ2-2
CDR3 protein: CASTLQGRTGELFF
CDR3 DNA: TGTGCCAGCACCCTACAGGGTCGGACCGGGGAGCTGTTTTTT

clone size: .
D gene: TRBD2
V gene: TRBV27
J gene: TRBJ2-6
CDR3 protein: CASSPLRGAISGANVLTF
CDR3 DNA: TGTGCCAGCAGTCCCTTGCGGGGGGCCATTTCTGGGGCCAACGTCCTGACTTTC

clone size: .
D gene: .
V gene: TRBV5-5
J gene: TRBJ1-2
CDR3 protein: CASSLNPGAVRLYGYTF
CDR3 DNA: TGTGCCAGCAGCTTGAATCCTGGGGCGGTCCGATTGTATGGCTACACCTTC

clone size: few
D gene: TRBD2
V gene: TRBV18
J gene: TRBJ2-1
CDR3 protein: CASSPISTSDSEQFF
CDR3 DNA: TGTGCCAGCTCACCAATAAGTACTAGCGACAGTGAGCAGTTCTTC

clone size: few
D gene: .
V gene: TRBV6-5
J gene: TRBJ1-6
CDR3 protein: CASSYGQGSNSPLHF
CDR3 DNA: TGTGCCAGCAGTTATGGTCAGGGCTCGAATTCACCCCTCCACTTT